A selection of T cell receptor beta chains follows, all from one sample in a study of CD8 T cells in ankylosing spondylitis. TCRdb reprocessed the 5' RACE reads with MiXCR, giving one entry per CDR3 protein. The sample shows about 440,000 distinct CDR3 sequences, roughly a sixth of them seen only once. Sequenced material: blood, either unsorted or a sorted T cell fraction (not recorded which). Every receptor here comes from a male donor with ankylosing spondylitis. Each CDR3 is given with its conserved first and last residue. The D gene is left open where the match is weak. Where a row states a size, it is once, few, many or the class of an expanded clone; other rows omit it.

cdr3_nt cdr3_aa v_call clone_size d_call j_call
TGCGCCAGCAGCTTGGGGAGGGGTGGTAATTCACCCCTCCACTTT CASSLGRGGNSPLHF TRBV5-1 many . TRBJ1-6
TGTGCCAGCAGCCGGGGACGGCTTGCTGAAAAACTGTTTTTT CASSRGRLAEKLFF TRBV7-8 few . TRBJ1-4
TGTGCCAGCAGCTTACTAGCTCGAATGGGACAAAACATTCAGTACTTC CASSLLARMGQNIQYF TRBV5-7 few . TRBJ2-4
TGTGCCAGCTCACCCGACAGCGAAGATCAGCCCCAGCATTTT CASSPDSEDQPQHF TRBV18 . . TRBJ1-5
TGTGCCAGCAGCTTAGTACCCTACACCGGGGAGCTGTTTTTT CASSLVPYTGELFF TRBV7-3 few . TRBJ2-2
TGCAGCGTCGCCCAATATGAAGCTTTCTTT CSVAQYEAFF TRBV29-1 many . TRBJ1-1
TGTGCCAGCAGCCAGGTACTAGCGGGGGGCGGAGATACGCAGTATTTT CASSQVLAGGGDTQYF TRBV4-2 few TRBD2 TRBJ2-3
TGTGCCAGCAGCTTAGCACCGAAACAGGGGATCGCAGATACGCAGTATTTT CASSLAPKQGIADTQYF TRBV7-6 . TRBD1 TRBJ2-3
TGTGCCAGCACCTCCAGGGGGCTGTCTGAAGCTTTCTTT CASTSRGLSEAFF TRBV7-2 . TRBD1 TRBJ1-1
TGCAGCGGGGGGGGCTCGCACCAGGATGAGCAGTTCTTC CSGGGSHQDEQFF TRBV29-1 few . TRBJ2-1
TGTGCCAGCAGCGTAGGGAATTCACCCCTCCACTTT CASSVGNSPLHF TRBV9 few . TRBJ1-6
TGTGCCAGCAGCCAAGATCCTAGAACTAGCGGTAAAAACATTCAGTACTTC CASSQDPRTSGKNIQYF TRBV4-2 . TRBD2 TRBJ2-4
TGCGCCAGCAGCTTGGGAGGGGGTTCTTCGGGGACCGGGGAGCTGTTTTTT CASSLGGGSSGTGELFF TRBV5-1 . . TRBJ2-2
TGCGCCAGCAGCTACGGGGGGAAAACCGGGGAGCTGTTTTTT CASSYGGKTGELFF TRBV5-1 few TRBD2 TRBJ2-2
TGTGCCAGCAAGGGGGCTAGCGGGAGTTCCGGGGAGCTGTTTTTT CASKGASGSSGELFF TRBV2 many TRBD2 TRBJ2-2
TGCAGTGCTAGCCTCTTGCGTCTAGCGGGAGTCACAGATACGCAGTATTTT CSASLLRLAGVTDTQYF TRBV20-1 many TRBD2 TRBJ2-3
TGTGCCAGCAGCCAAGAGGTCGCAGGGAATGTTCAGCCCCAGCATTTT CASSQEVAGNVQPQHF TRBV14 few . TRBJ1-5
TGCAGTGCTAGAGACGGCGGGAGGAACACCGGGGAGCTGTTTTTT CSARDGGRNTGELFF TRBV20-1 few TRBD2 TRBJ2-2
TGTGCCAGTTCCCCCCGCTACGAGCAGTACTTC CASSPRYEQYF TRBV2 many . TRBJ2-7
TGTGCCAGCAGTGTTAGCGTTGGCACCGGGGAGCTGTTTTTT CASSVSVGTGELFF TRBV9 few . TRBJ2-2
TGTGCCAGCAGTGCACTAACAGGCAATCAGCCCCAGCATTTT CASSALTGNQPQHF TRBV27 . . TRBJ1-5
TGTGCCAGCTCAAAACAGGGGGCGGAGGGCTACACCTTC CASSKQGAEGYTF TRBV12-3/TRBV12-4 . TRBD1 TRBJ1-2
TGTGCCAGCTCACCCACTACGAGGAGGGACGGGGCCAACGTCCTGACTTTC CASSPTTRRDGANVLTF TRBV18 few . TRBJ2-6
TGTGCCAGCAGTGAGGACAGGTCCGGCACCGGGGAGCTGTTTTTT CASSEDRSGTGELFF TRBV12-3/TRBV12-4 many TRBD1 TRBJ2-2
TGTGCCTGGAGAGGGGTTTTATCGGCTTTCTTT CAWRGVLSAFF TRBV30 . . TRBJ1-1
TGCAGTGCTGGAGCGGGCCAGACAGATACGCAGTATTTT CSAGAGQTDTQYF TRBV20-1 . . TRBJ2-3
TGCAGTGCTATCGGGCAGTGGCACATTCAGTACTTC CSAIGQWHIQYF TRBV20-1 . . TRBJ2-4
TGCGCCAGCAGCTTGGCCAGGCGAGGGTCCTACAATGAGCAGTTCTTC CASSLARRGSYNEQFF TRBV5-1 . . TRBJ2-1
TGCAGCGTTGTTTCCAGGGTTTCTGAAGCTTTCTTT CSVVSRVSEAFF TRBV29-1 few . TRBJ1-1
TGCAGTGCTAGAGACCCACGACTAGCGGGAGATACGCAGTATTTT CSARDPRLAGDTQYF TRBV20-1 few TRBD2 TRBJ2-3
TGTGCCAGCTCACCAGCGACAGGAACAGATACGCAGTATTTT CASSPATGTDTQYF TRBV18 . . TRBJ2-3
TGTGCCACCAGCAGACATTCTCCCGGGACAGGTACTGAAGCTTTCTTT CATSRHSPGTGTEAFF TRBV15 few TRBD1 TRBJ1-1
TGCGGCGGGAGCACCTACAATGAGCAGTTCTTC CGGSTYNEQFF TRBV20-1 . TRBD2 TRBJ2-1
TGTGCCAGTACCCCGACTAGCGGGAGAAACACCGGGGAGCTGTTTTTT CASTPTSGRNTGELFF TRBV19 . TRBD2 TRBJ2-2
TGTGCCAGCAGTGTCGGCAGGTCAAGCAATCAGCCCCAGCATTTT CASSVGRSSNQPQHF TRBV6-1 . . TRBJ1-5
TGTGCCAGCAGTTACTCCTCGGCTAGCGGTTTTAATGAGCAGTTCTTC CASSYSSASGFNEQFF TRBV6-5 . TRBD2 TRBJ2-1
TGTGCCACCAGTGGGGGCACAGGATCCTACAATGAGCAGTTCTTC CATSGGTGSYNEQFF TRBV24-1 few . TRBJ2-1
TGTGCCAGCAGTTACTCCCGACAGGGGGATGAAAAACTGTTTTTT CASSYSRQGDEKLFF TRBV6-5 . TRBD1 TRBJ1-4
TGCAGCGTTGAAAGGGTTCTAGGGAACACTGAAGCTTTCTTT CSVERVLGNTEAFF TRBV29-1 few . TRBJ1-1
TGCGCCAGCAGCTTGCAGGTAGCAGATACGCAGTATTTT CASSLQVADTQYF TRBV5-1 few . TRBJ2-3
TGCGCCAGCAGCTTGAGGCCCGGACTATCAAACAATGAGCAGTTCTTC CASSLRPGLSNNEQFF TRBV5-1 few . TRBJ2-1
TGTGCCAGCAGTTTAGCGCAGGGACAGCCAGGCGAGCAGTACTTC CASSLAQGQPGEQYF TRBV12-3/TRBV12-4 . TRBD1 TRBJ2-7
TGTGCCAGCAGCTTAGAGGGTCGGTGGAATTCACCCCTCCACTTT CASSLEGRWNSPLHF TRBV11-2 few . TRBJ1-6
TGCAGTGCTAGCGGCTCGGAGAACATTCAGTACTTC CSASGSENIQYF TRBV20-1 . . TRBJ2-4
TGTGCCACCACCCCAACCTCTCAGCGGGCCACGCAGTATTTT CATTPTSQRATQYF TRBV15 . . TRBJ2-3
TGCAGTGCTAGATACCCCTACGGCGGAGGCTCCTACAATGAGCAGTTCTTC CSARYPYGGGSYNEQFF TRBV20-1 many . TRBJ2-1
TGTGCCAGCAGGACTACTAGCGGGAGAAACGAGCAGTACTTC CASRTTSGRNEQYF TRBV6-1 . TRBD2 TRBJ2-7
TGTGCCAGCAGGCTCAGGGGTACTAATTCACCCCTCCACTTT CASRLRGTNSPLHF TRBV6-1 . . TRBJ1-6
TGCAGTGCTAGAGTTGGCCTGCCCGGCAATCAGCCCCAGCATTTT CSARVGLPGNQPQHF TRBV20-1 . . TRBJ1-5
TGTGCCAGCACCTCGCGGGACGGCTCTGGAAACACCATATATTTT CASTSRDGSGNTIYF TRBV7-6 . . TRBJ1-3
TGTGCCGGGGAGAAGGGGAACTATGGCTACACCTTC CAGEKGNYGYTF TRBV30 . . TRBJ1-2
TGTGCCAGTAGTATAGAGGTCGGGTCCGGGGAGCTGTTTTTT CASSIEVGSGELFF TRBV19 . . TRBJ2-2
TGTGCCAGCAGCCAGCTCGGACAGGGAAACTATGGCTACACCTTC CASSQLGQGNYGYTF TRBV4-2 few TRBD1 TRBJ1-2
TGCAGTGCAAGGGGAGGGGCAGGGAGGAATTCACCCCTCCACTTT CSARGGAGRNSPLHF TRBV20-1 few . TRBJ1-6
TGTGCCAGCAGCCGACAGGCGTTTCCTGAAGCTTTCTTT CASSRQAFPEAFF TRBV11-2 . . TRBJ1-1
TGCAGTGCCGTTGAGCCCGGGACAGGAGGGACTGAAGCTTTCTTT CSAVEPGTGGTEAFF TRBV20-1 . TRBD1 TRBJ1-1
TGTGCCAGCAGCCTGGGAGCTGGAAACACCATATATTTT CASSLGAGNTIYF TRBV5-6 few . TRBJ1-3
TGTGCCAGCAGCCTACAGGGTGCGTCCAATTCACCCCTCCACTTT CASSLQGASNSPLHF TRBV12-3/TRBV12-4 many . TRBJ1-6